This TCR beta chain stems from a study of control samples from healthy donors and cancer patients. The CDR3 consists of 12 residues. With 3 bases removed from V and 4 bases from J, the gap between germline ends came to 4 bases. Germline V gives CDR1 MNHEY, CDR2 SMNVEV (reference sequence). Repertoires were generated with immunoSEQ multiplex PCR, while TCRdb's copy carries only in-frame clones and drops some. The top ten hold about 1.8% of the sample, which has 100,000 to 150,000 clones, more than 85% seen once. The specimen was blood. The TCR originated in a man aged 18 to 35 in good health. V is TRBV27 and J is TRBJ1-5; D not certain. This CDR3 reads CASSLVNQPQHF. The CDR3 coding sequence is TGTGCCAGCAGTTTGGTAAATCAGCCCCAGCATTTT.